This T cell receptor (beta chain) was sequenced during a study of blood T cell repertoires in COVID-19. The V gene's germline CDR1 is SGHNT and CDR2 YYREEE (reference sequence). After removal of 5 bases from V and 5 bases from J, the junction contained 7 bases not matched to a gene. The CDR3 consists of 15 residues. Some clones are missing from TCRdb's copy, which holds only in-frame ones; the method was immunoSEQ multiplex PCR. The table lists about 110,000 clones, more than 75% of them singletons. The rearrangement joins TRBV5-4 to TRBJ1-5, with TRBD1 matching 10 bases. What was sequenced was peripheral blood. The TCR was taken from a man aged 70-80 years with acute or convalescent COVID-19. This chain's CDR3 is CASSLGGTGDQPQHF. Written as DNA, the CDR3 is TGTGCCAGCAGTCTGGGAGGGACAGGGGATCAGCCCCAGCATTTT.